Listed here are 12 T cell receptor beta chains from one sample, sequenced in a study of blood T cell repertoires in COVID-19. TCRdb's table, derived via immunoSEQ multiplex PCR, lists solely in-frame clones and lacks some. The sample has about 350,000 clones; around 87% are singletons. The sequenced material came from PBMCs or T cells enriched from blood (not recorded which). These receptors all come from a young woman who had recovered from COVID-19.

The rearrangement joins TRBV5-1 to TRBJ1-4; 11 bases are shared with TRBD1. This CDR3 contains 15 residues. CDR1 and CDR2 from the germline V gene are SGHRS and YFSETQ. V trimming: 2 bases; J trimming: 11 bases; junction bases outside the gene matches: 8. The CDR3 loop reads CASSFGQGAPPKLFF. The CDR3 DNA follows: TGCGCCAGCAGCTTTGGACAGGGGGCGCCTCCTAAACTGTTTTTT.

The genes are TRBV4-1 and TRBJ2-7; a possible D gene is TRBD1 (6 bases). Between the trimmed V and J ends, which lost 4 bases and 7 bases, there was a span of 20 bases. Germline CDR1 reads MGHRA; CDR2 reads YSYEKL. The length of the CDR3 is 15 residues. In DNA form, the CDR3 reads TGCGCCAGCAGCCCCAGTCCCAGGGGAGAGCGGGAGCAGTACTTC. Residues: CASSPSPRGEREQYF.

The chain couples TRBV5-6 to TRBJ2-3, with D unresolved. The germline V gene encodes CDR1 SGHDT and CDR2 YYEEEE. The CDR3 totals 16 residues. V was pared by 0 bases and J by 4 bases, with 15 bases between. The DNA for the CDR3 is TGTGCCAGCAGCTTGGGGCGCAGGTGGTCCCCAGATACGCAGTATTTT. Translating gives CASSLGRRWSPDTQYF. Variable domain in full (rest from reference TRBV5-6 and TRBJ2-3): DAGVTQSPTHLIKTRGQQVTLRCSPKSGHDTVSWYQQALGQGPQFIFQYYEEEERQRGNFPDRFSGHQFPNYSSELNVNALLLGDSALYLCASSLGRRWSPDTQYFGPGTRLTVL.

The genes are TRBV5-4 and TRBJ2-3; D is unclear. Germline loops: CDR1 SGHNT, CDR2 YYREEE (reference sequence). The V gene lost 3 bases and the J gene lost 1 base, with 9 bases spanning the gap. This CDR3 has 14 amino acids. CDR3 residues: CASSSFIGTDTQYF. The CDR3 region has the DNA TGTGCCAGCAGCTCTTTTATCGGCACAGATACGCAGTATTTT.

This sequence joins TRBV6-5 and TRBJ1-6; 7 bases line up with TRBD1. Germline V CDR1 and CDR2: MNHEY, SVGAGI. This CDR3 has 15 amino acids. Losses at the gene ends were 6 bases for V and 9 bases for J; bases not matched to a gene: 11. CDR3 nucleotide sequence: TGTGCCAGCAGCTCCACGGGACAGTTTGGTTCACCCCTCCACTTT. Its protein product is CASSSTGQFGSPLHF.

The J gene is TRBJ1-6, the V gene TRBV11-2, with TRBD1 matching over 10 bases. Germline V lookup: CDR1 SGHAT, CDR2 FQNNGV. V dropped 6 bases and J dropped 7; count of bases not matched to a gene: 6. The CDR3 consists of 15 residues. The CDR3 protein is CASRGPGQGNSPLHF. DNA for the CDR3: TGTGCCAGCAGGGGACCGGGACAGGGGAATTCACCCCTCCACTTT. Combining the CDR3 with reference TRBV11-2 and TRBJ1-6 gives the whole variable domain EAGVAQSPRYKIIEKRQSVAFWCNPISGHATLYWYQQILGQGPKLLIQFQNNGVVDDSQLPKDRFSAERLKGVDSTLKIQPAKLEDSAVYLCASRGPGQGNSPLHFGNGTRLTVT.

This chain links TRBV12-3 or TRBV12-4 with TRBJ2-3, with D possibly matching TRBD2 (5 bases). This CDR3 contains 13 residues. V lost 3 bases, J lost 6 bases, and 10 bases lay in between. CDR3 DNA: TGTGCCAGCAGTTTTTCAAGGGAGGATACGCAGTATTTT. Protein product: CASSFSREDTQYF.

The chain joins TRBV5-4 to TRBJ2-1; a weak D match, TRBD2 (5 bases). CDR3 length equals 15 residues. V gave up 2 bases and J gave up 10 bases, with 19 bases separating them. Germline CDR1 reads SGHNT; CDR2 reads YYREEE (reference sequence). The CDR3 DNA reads TGTGCCAGCAGCTTCGAGTCGGCGGGTCGGAACGAGCAGTTCTTC. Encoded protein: CASSFESAGRNEQFF.

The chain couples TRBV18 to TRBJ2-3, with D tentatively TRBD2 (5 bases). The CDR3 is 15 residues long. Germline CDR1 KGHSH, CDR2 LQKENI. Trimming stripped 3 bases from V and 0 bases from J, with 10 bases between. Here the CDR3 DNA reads TGTGCCAGCTCACCGCGGGCGGAAAGCACAGATACGCAGTATTTT. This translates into CASSPRAESTDTQYF.

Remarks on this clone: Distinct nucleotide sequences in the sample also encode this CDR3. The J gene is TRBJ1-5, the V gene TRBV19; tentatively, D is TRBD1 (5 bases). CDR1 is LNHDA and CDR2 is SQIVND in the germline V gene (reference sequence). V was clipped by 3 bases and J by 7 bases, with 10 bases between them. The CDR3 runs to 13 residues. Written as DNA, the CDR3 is TGTGCCAGTAGTATGGGGGAGGGACAGCCCCAGCATTTT. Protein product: CASSMGEGQPQHF.

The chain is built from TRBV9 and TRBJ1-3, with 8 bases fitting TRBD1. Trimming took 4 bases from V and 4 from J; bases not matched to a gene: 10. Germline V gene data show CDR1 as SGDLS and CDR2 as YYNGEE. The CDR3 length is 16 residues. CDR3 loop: CASSPRTGSLGNTIYF. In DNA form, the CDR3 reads TGTGCCAGCAGCCCCAGGACAGGGTCTTTGGGAAACACCATATATTTT.

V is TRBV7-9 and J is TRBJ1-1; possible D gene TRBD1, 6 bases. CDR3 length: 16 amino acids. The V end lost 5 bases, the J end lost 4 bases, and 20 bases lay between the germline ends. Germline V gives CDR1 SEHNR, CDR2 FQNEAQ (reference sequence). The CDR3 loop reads CASSPRTVPFATEAFF. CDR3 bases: TGTGCCAGCAGCCCGAGGACAGTGCCCTTCGCCACTGAAGCTTTCTTT. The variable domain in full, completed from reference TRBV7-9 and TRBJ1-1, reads DTGVSQNPRHKITKRGQNVTFRCDPISEHNRLYWYRQTLGQGPEFLTYFQNEAQLEKSRLLSDRFSAERPKGSFSTLEIQRTEQGDSAMYLCASSPRTVPFATEAFFGQGTRLTVV.